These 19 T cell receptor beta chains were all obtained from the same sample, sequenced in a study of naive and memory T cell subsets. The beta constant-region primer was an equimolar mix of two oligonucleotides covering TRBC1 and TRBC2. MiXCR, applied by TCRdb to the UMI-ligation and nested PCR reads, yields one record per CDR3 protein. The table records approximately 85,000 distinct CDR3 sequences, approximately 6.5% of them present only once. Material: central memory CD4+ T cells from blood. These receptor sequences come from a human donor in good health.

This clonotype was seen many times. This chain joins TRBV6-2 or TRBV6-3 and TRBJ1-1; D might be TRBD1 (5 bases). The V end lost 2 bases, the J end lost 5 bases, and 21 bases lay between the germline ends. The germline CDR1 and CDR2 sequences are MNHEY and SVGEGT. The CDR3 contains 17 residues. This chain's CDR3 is CASSYSYAQAGRTEAFF. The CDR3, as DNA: TGTGCCAGCAGTTACAGTTACGCCCAGGCAGGGCGGACTGAAGCTTTCTTT.

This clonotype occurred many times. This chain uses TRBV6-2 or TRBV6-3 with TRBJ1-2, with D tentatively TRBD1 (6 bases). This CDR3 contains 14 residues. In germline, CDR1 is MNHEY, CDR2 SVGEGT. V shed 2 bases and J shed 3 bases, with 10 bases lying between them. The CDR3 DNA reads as TGTGCCAGCAGTTACGGGTCAGGGGACTATGGCTACACCTTC. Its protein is CASSYGSGDYGYTF.

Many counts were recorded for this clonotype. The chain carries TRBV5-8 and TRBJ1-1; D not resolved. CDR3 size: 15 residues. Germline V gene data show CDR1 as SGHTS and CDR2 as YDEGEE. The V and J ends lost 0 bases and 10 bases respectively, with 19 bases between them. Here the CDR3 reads CASSLGSFSWLAAFF. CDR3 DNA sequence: TGTGCCAGCAGCTTGGGAAGTTTCAGCTGGCTGGCAGCTTTCTTT.

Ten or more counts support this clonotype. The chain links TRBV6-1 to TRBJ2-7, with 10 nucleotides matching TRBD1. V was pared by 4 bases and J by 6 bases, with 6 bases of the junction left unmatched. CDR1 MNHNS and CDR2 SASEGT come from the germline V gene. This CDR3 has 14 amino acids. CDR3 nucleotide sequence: TGTGCCAGCAGTGTATCGACAGGGGGCCTCGAGCAGTACTTC. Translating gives CASSVSTGGLEQYF.

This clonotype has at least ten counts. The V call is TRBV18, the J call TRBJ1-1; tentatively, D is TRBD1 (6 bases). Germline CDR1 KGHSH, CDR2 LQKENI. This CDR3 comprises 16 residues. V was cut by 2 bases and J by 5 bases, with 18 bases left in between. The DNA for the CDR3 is TGTGCCAGCTCACCATCACATGGGGGCCCAGCGACTGAAGCTTTCTTT. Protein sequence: CASSPSHGGPATEAFF.

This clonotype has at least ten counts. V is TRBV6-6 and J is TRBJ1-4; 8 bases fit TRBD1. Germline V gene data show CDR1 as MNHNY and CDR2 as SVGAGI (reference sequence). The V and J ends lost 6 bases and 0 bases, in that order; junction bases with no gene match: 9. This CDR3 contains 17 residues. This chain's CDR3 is CASRQTGQGATNEKLFF. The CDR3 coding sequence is TGTGCCAGCAGGCAGACTGGACAGGGTGCAACTAATGAAAAACTGTTTTTT.

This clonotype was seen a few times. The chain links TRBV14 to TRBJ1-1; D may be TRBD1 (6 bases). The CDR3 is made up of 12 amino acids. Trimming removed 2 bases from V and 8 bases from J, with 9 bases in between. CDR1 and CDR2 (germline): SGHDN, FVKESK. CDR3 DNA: TGTGCCAGCAGCCAATCCAGGGGAGAAGCTTTCTTT. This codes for CASSQSRGEAFF. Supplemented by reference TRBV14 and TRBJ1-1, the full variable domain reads EAGVTQFPSHSVIEKGQTVTLRCDPISGHDNLYWYRRVMGKEIKFLLHFVKESKQDESGMPNNRFLAERTGGTYSTLKVQPAELEDSGVYFCASSQSRGEAFFGQGTRLTVV.

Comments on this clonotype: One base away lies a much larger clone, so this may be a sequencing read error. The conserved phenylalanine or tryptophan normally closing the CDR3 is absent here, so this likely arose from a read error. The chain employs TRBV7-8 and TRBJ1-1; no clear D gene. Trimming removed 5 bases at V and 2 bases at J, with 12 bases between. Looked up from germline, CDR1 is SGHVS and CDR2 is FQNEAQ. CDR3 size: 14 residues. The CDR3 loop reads CASSPRTGNTEAFL. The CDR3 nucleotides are TGTGCCAGCAGCCCGCGGACGGGAAACACTGAAGCTTTCCTT.

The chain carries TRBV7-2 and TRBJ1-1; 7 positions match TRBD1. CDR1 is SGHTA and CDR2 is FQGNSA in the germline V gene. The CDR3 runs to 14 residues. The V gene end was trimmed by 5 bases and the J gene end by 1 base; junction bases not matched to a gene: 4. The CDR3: CASSLGQQNTEAFF. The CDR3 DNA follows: TGTGCCAGCAGCCTGGGACAGCAGAACACTGAAGCTTTCTTT. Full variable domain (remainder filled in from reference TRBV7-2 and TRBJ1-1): GAGVSQSPSNKVTEKGKDVELRCDPISGHTALYWYRQSLGQGLEFLIYFQGNSAPDKSGLPSDRFSAERTGGSVSTLTIQRTQQEDSAVYLCASSLGQQNTEAFFGQGTRLTVV.

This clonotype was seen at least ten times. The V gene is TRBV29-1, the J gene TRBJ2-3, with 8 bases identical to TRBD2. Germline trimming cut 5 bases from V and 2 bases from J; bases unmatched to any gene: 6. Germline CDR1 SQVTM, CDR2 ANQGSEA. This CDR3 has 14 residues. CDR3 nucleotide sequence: TGCAGCGTTCTCATAGCGGGGAACACAGATACGCAGTATTTT. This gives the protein CSVLIAGNTDTQYF.

In nucleotides, the CDR3 is TGCGCCAGCAGCCACCGACTAGCAACAGATACGCAGTATTTT. The encoded protein is CASSHRLATDTQYF. The chain carries TRBV4-3 and TRBJ2-3, with TRBD2 matching 7 bases. V lost 3 bases and J lost 3; bases outside the gene matches: 3. The V gene's germline CDR1 is LGHNA and CDR2 YSLEER. CDR3 length equals 14 residues.

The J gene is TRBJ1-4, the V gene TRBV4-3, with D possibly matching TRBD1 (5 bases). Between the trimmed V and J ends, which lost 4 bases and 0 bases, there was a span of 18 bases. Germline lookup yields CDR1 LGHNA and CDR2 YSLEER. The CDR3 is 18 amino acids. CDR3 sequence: CASSRGTGSYSTNEKLFF. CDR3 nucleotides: TGCGCCAGCAGCCGGGGGACCGGGTCTTATTCAACTAATGAAAAACTGTTTTTT.

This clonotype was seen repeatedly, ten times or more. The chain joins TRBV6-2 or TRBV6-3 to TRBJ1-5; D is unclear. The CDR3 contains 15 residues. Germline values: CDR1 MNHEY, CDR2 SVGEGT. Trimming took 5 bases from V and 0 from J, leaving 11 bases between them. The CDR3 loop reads CASSLQSYSNQPQHF. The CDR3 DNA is TGTGCCAGCAGTCTACAGAGTTATAGCAATCAGCCCCAGCATTTT.

The CDR3: CATSRGTPGTQYF. In DNA, the CDR3 is TGTGCCACCAGCAGAGGCACCCCGGGTACGCAGTATTTT. The chain employs TRBV15 and TRBJ2-3, with unresolved D. V lost 1 base and J lost 8, with 10 bases in between. The CDR3 spans 13 residues. Germline V lookup: CDR1 LNHNV, CDR2 YYDKDF (reference sequence).

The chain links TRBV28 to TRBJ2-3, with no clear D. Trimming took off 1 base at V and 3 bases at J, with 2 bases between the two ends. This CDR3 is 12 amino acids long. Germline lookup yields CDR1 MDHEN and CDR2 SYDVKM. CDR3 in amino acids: CASSLLTDTQYF. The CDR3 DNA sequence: TGTGCCAGCAGTTTATTAACAGATACGCAGTATTTT.

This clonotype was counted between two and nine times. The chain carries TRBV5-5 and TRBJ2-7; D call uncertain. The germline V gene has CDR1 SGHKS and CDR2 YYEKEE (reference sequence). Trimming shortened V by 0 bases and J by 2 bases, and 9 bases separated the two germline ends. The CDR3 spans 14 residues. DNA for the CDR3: TGTGCCAGCAGCTTGGCCCGGGCTACCTACGAGCAGTACTTC. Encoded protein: CASSLARATYEQYF.

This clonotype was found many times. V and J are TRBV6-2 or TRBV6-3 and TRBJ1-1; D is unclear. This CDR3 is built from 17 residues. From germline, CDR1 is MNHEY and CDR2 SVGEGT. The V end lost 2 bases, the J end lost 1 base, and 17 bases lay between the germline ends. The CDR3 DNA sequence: TGTGCCAGCAGTTACCACCCGCGCCAGGCGCGGAACACTGAAGCTTTCTTT. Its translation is CASSYHPRQARNTEAFF.

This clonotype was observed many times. The CDR3 region is CASSLELGRRNEQYF. In DNA form, the CDR3 reads TGTGCCAGCAGTTTAGAGCTGGGCCGGCGGAACGAGCAGTACTTC. The chain recombines TRBV12-3 or TRBV12-4 with TRBJ2-7; no definite D call. V lost 1 base, J lost 5 bases, and 15 bases lay in between. The CDR3 consists of 15 residues.

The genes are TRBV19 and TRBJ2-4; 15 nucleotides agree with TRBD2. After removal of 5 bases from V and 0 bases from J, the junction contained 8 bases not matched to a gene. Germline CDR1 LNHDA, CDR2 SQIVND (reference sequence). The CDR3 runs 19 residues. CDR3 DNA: TGTGCCAGTAGTCCGGGACTAGCGGGAGGCAAACTAGCCAAAAACATTCAGTACTTC. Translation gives CASSPGLAGGKLAKNIQYF.